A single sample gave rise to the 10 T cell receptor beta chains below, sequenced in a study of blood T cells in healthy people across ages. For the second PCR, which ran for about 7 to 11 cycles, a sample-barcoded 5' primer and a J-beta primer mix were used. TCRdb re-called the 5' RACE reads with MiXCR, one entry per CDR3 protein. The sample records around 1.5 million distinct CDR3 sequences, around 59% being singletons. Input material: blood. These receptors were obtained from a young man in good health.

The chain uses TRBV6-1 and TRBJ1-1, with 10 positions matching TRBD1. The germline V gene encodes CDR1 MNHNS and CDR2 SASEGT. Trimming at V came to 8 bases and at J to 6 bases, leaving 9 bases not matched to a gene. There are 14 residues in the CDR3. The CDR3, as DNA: TGTGCCAGCGGACGGACAGGGGGGGGTGCTGAAGCTTTCTTT. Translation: CASGRTGGGAEAFF.

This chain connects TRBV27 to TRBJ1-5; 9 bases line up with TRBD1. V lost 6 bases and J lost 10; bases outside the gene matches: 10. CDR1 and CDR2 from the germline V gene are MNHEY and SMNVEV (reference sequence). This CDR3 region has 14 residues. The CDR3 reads CASRGGTGLFPQHF. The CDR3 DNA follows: TGTGCCAGCAGGGGGGGGACAGGGCTCTTCCCCCAGCATTTT.

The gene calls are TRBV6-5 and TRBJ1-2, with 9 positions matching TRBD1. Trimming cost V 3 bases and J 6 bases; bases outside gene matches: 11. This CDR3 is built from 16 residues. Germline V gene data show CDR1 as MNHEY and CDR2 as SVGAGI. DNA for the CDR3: TGTGCCAGCAGTTATTACCCGTACAGGGGGCAGAATGGCTACACCTTC. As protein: CASSYYPYRGQNGYTF.

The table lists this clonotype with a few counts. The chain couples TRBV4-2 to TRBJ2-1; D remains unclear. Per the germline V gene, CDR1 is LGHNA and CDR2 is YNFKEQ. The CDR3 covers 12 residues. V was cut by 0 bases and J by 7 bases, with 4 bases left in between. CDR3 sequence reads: CASSQDWNEQFF. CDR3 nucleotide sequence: TGTGCCAGCAGCCAAGATTGGAATGAGCAGTTCTTC.

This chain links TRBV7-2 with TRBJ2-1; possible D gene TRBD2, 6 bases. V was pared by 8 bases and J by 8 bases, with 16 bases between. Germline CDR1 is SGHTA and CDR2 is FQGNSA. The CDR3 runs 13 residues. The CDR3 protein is CASAGTYEDEQFF. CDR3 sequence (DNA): TGTGCCAGCGCGGGGACGTATGAGGATGAGCAGTTCTTC. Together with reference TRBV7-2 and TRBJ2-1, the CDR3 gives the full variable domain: GAGVSQSPSNKVTEKGKDVELRCDPISGHTALYWYRQSLGQGLEFLIYFQGNSAPDKSGLPSDRFSAERTGGSVSTLTIQRTQQEDSAVYLCASAGTYEDEQFFGPGTRLTVL.

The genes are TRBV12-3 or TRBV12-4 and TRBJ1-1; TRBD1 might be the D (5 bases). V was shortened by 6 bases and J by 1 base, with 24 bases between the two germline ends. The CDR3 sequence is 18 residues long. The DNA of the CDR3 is TGTGCCAGCAGCCATGGGACTGCATCCAACCCTCGGAACACTGAAGCTTTCTTT. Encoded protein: CASSHGTASNPRNTEAFF.

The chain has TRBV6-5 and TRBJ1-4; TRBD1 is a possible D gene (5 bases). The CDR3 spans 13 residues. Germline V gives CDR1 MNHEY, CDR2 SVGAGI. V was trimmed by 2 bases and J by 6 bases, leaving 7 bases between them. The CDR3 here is CASSYRGDEKLFF. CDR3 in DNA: TGTGCCAGCAGTTACAGGGGAGATGAAAAACTGTTTTTT.

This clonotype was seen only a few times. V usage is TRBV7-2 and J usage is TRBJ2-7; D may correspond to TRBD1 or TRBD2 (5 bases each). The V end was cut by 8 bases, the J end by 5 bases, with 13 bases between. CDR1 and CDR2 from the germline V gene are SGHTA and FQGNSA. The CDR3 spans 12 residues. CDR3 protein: CASGQGEHEQYF. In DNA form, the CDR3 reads TGTGCCAGCGGCCAGGGAGAACACGAGCAGTACTTC.

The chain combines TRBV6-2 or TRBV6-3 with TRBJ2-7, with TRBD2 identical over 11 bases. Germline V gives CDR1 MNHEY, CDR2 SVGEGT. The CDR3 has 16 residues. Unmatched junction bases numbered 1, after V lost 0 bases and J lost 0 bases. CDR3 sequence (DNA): TGTGCCAGCAGTTACTCGACTAGCGGGAACTCCTACGAGCAGTACTTC. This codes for CASSYSTSGNSYEQYF.

The CDR3 is CASSETGTSLGEQYF. In DNA form, the CDR3 reads TGTGCCAGCAGTGAGACCGGGACTAGTTTGGGCGAGCAGTACTTC. The chain uses TRBV2 and TRBJ2-5, with 8 nucleotides matching TRBD2. The DNA end favors TRBJ2-7, so the J call may be wrong. The CDR3 extends over 15 amino acids. Germline V gene sequence: CDR1 SNHLY, CDR2 FYNNEI.